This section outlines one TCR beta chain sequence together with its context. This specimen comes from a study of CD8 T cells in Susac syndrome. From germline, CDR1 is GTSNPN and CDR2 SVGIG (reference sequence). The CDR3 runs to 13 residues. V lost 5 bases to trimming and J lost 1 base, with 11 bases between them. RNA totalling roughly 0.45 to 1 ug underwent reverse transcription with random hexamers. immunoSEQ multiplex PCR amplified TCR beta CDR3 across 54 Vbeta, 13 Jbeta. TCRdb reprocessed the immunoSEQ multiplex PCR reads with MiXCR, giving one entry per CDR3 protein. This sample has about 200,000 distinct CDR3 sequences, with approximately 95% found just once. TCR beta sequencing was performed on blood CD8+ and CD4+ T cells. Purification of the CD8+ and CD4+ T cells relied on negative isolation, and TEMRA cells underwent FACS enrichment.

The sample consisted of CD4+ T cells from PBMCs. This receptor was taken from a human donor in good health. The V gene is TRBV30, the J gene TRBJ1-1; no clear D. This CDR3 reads CAWHYSSNTEAFF. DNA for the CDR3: TGTGCCTGGCACTACAGTTCGAACACTGAAGCTTTCTTT.